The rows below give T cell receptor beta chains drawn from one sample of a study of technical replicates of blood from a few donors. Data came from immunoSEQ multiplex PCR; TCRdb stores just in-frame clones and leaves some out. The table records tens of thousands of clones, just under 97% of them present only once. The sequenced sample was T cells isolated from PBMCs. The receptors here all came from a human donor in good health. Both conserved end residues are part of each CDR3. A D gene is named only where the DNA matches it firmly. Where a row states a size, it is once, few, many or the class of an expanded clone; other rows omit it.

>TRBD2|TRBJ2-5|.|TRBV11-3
CASSDSPGGVETQYF
TGTGCCAGCTCGGATTCTCCGGGGGGGGTAGAGACCCAGTACTTC
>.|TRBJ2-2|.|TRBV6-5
CASSYDRPNTGELFF
TGTGCCAGCAGTTATGACAGACCGAACACCGGGGAGCTGTTTTTT
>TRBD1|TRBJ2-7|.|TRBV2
CASNGQGVYEQYF
TGTGCCAGCAATGGACAGGGGGTGTACGAGCAGTACTTC
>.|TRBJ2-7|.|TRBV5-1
CASSLGLGRYEQYF
TGCGCCAGCAGCTTAGGCCTGGGGCGGTACGAGCAGTACTTC
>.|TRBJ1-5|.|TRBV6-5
CASSSGNSNQPQHF
TGTGCCAGCAGCTCAGGGAATAGCAATCAGCCCCAGCATTTT
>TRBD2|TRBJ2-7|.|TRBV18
CASSPSGLAGEEQYF
TGTGCCAGCTCACCTTCCGGACTAGCGGGAGAAGAGCAGTACTTC
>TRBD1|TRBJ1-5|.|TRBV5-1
CASSLDGTGHQPQHF
TGCGCCAGCAGCTTGGACGGGACAGGGCATCAGCCCCAGCATTTT
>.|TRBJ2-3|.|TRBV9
CASSVEQYTDTQYF
TGTGCCAGCAGCGTAGAACAGTACACAGATACGCAGTATTTT
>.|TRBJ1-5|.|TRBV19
CASSTRQISNQPQHF
TGTGCCAGTAGTACTCGACAGATTAGCAATCAGCCCCAGCATTTT
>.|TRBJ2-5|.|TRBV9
CASSSQETQYF
TGTGCCAGCAGCTCGCAAGAGACCCAGTACTTC
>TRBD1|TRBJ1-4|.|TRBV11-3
CASSSGTGEKLFF
TGTGCCAGCAGCTCTGGGACAGGGGAAAAACTGTTTTTT
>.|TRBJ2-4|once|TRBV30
CAWESVAKNIQYF
TGTGCCTGGGAGTCGGTAGCCAAAAACATTCAGTACTTC
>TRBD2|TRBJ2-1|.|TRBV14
CASSQGLAGHNEQFF
TGTGCCAGCAGCCAAGGTCTAGCGGGGCACAATGAGCAGTTCTTC
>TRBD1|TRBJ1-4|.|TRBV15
CATRGQLNEKLFF
TGTGCCACCAGGGGACAGCTTAATGAAAAACTGTTTTTT
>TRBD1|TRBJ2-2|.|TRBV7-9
CASSSGTDNTGELFF
TGTGCCAGCAGCTCGGGGACAGATAACACCGGGGAGCTGTTTTTT
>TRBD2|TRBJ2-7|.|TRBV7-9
CASSITLAGEQYF
TGTGCCAGCAGCATTACATTAGCGGGAGAGCAGTACTTC
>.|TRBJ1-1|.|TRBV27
CASRTVVGLNTEAFF
TGTGCCAGCAGGACCGTTGTGGGCTTGAACACTGAAGCTTTCTTT
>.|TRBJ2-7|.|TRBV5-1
CASSSTSGQPFWLEQYF
TGCGCCAGCAGCAGCACCTCCGGACAGCCCTTTTGGCTAGAGCAGTACTTC
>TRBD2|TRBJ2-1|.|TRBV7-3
CASSPYPAGRTNEQFF
TGTGCCAGCAGCCCCTACCCAGCGGGGCGAACCAATGAGCAGTTCTTC
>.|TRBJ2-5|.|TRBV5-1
CASSGSVSGGGKTQYF
TGCGCCAGCAGCGGGTCGGTATCGGGGGGCGGGAAGACCCAGTACTTC
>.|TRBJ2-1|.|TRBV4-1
CASSQNLGAYNEQFF
TGCGCCAGCAGCCAGAACTTGGGAGCCTACAATGAGCAGTTCTTC
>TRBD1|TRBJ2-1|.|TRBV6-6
CASTSGTGFSEQFF
TGTGCCAGCACGTCCGGGACAGGGTTCAGTGAGCAGTTCTTC
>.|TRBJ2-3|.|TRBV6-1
CARTGTDTQYF
TGTGCCAGAACAGGGACAGATACGCAGTATTTT
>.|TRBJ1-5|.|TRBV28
CASSLAPRWRRNQPQHF
TGTGCCAGCAGTTTGGCCCCGAGATGGAGGCGGAATCAGCCCCAGCATTTT
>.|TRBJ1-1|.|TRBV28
CASSPTANTEAFF
TGTGCCAGCAGTCCGACAGCGAATACTGAAGCTTTCTTT
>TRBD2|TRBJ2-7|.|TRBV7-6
CASSYHGLGYEQYF
TGTGCCAGCAGCTATCACGGACTAGGGTACGAGCAGTACTTC